Listed here are 4 T cell receptor beta chains from one sample, sequenced in a study of blood T cells in healthy people across ages (dated by TCRdb to between 2014 and 2017). Libraries were constructed by 5' RACE. Sequencing took place on an Illumina HiSeq 2500. The second PCR ran for roughly 6 to 11 cycles and used a J-beta primer mix along with a sample-barcoded 5' primer. In-frame beta chains were kept once TCRdb had trimmed the public reads at Q25 with fastp and called clones with MiXCR. Every CDR3 protein is listed once, alongside the most common genes and DNA of its rows. This sample lists over 1,200,000 distinct CDR3 sequences; almost 60% were detected once. The ten most abundant clones make up roughly 7% of the sample. The sample taken for sequencing was blood. The receptors originated from a man between 18 and 29 years old in good health.

V usage is TRBV5-1 and J usage is TRBJ2-1; D is perhaps TRBD2 (6 bases). The germline CDR1 and CDR2 sequences are SGHRS and YFSETQ. CDR3 length equals 16 residues. V gave up 1 base and J gave up 3 bases, with 14 bases separating them. DNA for the CDR3: TGCGCCAGCAGCTTGTTATCGAGCGGGTGCTACAATGAGCAGTTCTTC. Translated: CASSLLSSGCYNEQFF.

This clonotype was counted a single time. The chain combines TRBV7-2 with TRBJ1-4; 7 bases are shared with TRBD1. Trimming at V came to 7 bases and at J to 13 bases, leaving 15 bases not matched to a gene. The CDR3 has 14 residues. The V gene's germline CDR1 is SGHTA and CDR2 FQGNSA. The CDR3 DNA reads as TGTGCCAGCAATGCCCCGGGACAGAAGGGTGGACTGTTTTTT. Its translation is CASNAPGQKGGLFF.

This chain links TRBV9 with TRBJ2-1, with 10 bases identical to TRBD2. Trimming removed 0 bases from V and 2 bases from J; junction bases left unmatched: 2. This CDR3 has 16 amino acids. CDR1 SGDLS and CDR2 YYNGEE come from the germline V gene. The DNA of the CDR3 is TGTGCCAGCAGCGTAGGAACTAGCGGGGCCTACAATGAGCAGTTCTTC. Encoded protein: CASSVGTSGAYNEQFF. Using reference TRBV9 and TRBJ2-1 for the parts outside the CDR3, the full variable domain is DSGVTQTPKHLITATGQRVTLRCSPRSGDLSVYWYQQSLDQGLQFLIQYYNGEERAKGNILERFSAQQFPDLHSELNLSSLELGDSALYFCASSVGTSGAYNEQFFGPGTRLTVL.

The CDR3 is CASSGTGSQPQHF. The CDR3 bases are TGTGCCAGCAGTGGGACAGGGAGCCAGCCCCAGCATTTT. The chain carries TRBV12-3 or TRBV12-4 and TRBJ1-5, with 9 nucleotides matching TRBD1. The CDR3 is 13 residues long. The V and J ends lost 5 bases and 7 bases, in that order; junction bases with no gene match: 3.